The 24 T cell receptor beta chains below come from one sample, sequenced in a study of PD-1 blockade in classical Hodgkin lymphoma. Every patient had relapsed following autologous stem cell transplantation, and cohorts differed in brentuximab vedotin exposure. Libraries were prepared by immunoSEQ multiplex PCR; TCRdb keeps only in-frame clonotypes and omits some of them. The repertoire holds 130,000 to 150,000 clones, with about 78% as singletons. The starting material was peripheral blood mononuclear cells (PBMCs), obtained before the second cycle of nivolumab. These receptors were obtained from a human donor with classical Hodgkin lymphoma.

The CDR3 sequence: CASSLRLAGRVDTQYF. CDR3 coding DNA: TGTGCCAGCAGCTTGAGGCTAGCGGGGAGGGTAGATACGCAGTATTTT. V is TRBV5-6 and J is TRBJ2-3; 9 bases are shared with TRBD2. Per the germline V gene, CDR1 is SGHDT and CDR2 is YYEEEE. The J segment lost 5 bases and the V segment lost 1 base, leaving 8 bases of the junction unmatched. This CDR3 contains 16 residues.

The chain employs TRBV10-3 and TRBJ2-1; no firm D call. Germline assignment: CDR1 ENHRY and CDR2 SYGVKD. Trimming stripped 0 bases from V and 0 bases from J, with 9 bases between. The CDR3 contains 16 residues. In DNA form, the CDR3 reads TGTGCCATCAGTGAGTCAGGTCCCAGCTCCTACAATGAGCAGTTCTTC. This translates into CAISESGPSSYNEQFF.

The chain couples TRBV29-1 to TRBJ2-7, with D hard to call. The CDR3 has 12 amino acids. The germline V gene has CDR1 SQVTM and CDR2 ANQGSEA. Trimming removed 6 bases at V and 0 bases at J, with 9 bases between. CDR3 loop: CSVYTDSYEQYF. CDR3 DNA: TGCAGCGTCTACACCGACTCCTACGAGCAGTACTTC.

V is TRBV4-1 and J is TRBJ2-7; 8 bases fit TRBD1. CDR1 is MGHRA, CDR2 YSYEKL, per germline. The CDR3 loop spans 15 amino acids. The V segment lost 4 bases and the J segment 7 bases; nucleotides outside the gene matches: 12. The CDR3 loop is CASSLWDRPGVEQYF. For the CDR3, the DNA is TGCGCCAGCAGCCTATGGGACAGGCCCGGGGTGGAGCAGTACTTC.

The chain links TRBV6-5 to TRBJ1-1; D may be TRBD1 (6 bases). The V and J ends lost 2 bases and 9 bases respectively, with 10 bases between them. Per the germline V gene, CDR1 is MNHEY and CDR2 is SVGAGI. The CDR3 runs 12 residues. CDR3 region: CASSYSRGKAFF. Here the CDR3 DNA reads TGTGCCAGCAGTTACAGCAGGGGCAAAGCTTTCTTT.

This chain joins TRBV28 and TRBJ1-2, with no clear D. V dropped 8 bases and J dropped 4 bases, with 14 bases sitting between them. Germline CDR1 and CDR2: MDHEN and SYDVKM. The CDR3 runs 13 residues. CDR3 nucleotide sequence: TGTGCCAGCGGGCGTGTTGGTAGCTATGGCTACACCTTC. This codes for CASGRVGSYGYTF.

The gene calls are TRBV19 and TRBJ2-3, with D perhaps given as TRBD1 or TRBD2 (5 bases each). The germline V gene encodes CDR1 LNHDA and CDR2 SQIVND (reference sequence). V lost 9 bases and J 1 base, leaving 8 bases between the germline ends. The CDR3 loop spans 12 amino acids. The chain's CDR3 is CARGRGTDTQYF. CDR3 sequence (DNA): TGTGCCAGGGGACGGGGCACAGATACGCAGTATTTT.

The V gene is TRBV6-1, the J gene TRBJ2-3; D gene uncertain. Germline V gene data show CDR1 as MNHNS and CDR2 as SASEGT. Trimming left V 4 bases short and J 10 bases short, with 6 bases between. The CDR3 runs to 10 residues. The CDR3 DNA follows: TGTGCCAGCAGTGCCCCCCCGCAGTATTTT. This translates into CASSAPPQYF.

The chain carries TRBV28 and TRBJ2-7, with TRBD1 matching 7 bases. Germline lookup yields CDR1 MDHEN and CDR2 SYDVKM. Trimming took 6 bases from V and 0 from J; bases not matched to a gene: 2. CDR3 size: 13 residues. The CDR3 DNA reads TGTGCCAGCAGACGGGACAGCTCCTACGAGCAGTACTTC. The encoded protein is CASRRDSSYEQYF.

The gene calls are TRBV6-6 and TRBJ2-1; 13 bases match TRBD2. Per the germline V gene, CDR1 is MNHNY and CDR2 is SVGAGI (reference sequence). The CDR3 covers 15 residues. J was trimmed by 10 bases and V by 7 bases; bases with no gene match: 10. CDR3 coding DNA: TGTGCCAGCAACCAACTAGCGGGGGGGTCTGGGGAGCAGTTCTTC. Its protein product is CASNQLAGGSGEQFF.

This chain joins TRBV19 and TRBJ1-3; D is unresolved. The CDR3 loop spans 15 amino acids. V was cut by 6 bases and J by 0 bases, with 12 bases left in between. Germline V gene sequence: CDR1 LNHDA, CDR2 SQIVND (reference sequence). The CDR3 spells CASSRASSSGNTIYF. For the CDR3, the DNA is TGTGCCAGTAGCCGGGCGTCGTCCTCTGGAAACACCATATATTTT.

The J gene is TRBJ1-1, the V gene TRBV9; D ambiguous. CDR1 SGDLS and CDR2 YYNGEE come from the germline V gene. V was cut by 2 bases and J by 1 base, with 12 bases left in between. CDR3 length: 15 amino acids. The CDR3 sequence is CASSVGPSQNTEAFF. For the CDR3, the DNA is TGTGCCAGCAGCGTCGGGCCAAGCCAGAACACTGAAGCTTTCTTT.

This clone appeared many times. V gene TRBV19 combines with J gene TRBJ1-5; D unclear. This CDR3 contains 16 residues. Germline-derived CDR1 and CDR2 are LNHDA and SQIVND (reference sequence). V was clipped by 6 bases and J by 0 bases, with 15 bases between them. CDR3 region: CASSPIGIYSNQPQHF. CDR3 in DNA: TGTGCCAGTAGCCCGATCGGGATATATAGCAATCAGCCCCAGCATTTT.

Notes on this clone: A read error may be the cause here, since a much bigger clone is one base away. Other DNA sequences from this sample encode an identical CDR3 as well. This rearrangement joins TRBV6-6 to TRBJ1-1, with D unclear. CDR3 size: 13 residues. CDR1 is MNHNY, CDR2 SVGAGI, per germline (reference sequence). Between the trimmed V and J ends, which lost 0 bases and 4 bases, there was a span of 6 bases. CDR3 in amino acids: CASSYSEVTEAFF. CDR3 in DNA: TGTGCCAGCAGTTACTCGGAGGTCACTGAAGCTTTCTTT.

The CDR3 bases are TGTGCCAGTAAACCGGGGACAGGACGGGTCTATAATTCACCCCTCCACTTT. Protein: CASKPGTGRVYNSPLHF. The V call is TRBV19, the J call TRBJ1-6, with TRBD1 matching 8 bases. The CDR3 runs to 17 residues. The germline CDR1 and CDR2 sequences are LNHDA and SQIVND (reference sequence). The trim removed 7 bases at V and 3 bases at J, leaving 11 bases unmatched.

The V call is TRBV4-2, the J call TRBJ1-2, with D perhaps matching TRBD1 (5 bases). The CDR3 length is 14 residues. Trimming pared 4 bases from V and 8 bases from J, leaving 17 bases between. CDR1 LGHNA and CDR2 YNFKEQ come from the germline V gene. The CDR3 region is CASSPTASSRGYTF. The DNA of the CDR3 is TGTGCCAGCAGCCCGACAGCGTCTTCACGAGGCTACACCTTC.

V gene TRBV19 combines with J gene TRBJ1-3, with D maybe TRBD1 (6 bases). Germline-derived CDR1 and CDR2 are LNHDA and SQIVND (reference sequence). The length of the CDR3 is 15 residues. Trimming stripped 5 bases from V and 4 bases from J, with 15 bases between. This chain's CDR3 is CASSAAGTRGNTIYF. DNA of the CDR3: TGTGCCAGTAGTGCCGCCGGGACACGAGGAAACACCATATATTTT.

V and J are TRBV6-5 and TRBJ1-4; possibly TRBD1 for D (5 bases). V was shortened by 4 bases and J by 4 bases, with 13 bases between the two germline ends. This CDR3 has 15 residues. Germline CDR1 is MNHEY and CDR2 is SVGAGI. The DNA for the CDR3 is TGTGCCAGCAGTTCGGGACTCGCGTTTAATGAAAAACTGTTTTTT. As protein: CASSSGLAFNEKLFF.

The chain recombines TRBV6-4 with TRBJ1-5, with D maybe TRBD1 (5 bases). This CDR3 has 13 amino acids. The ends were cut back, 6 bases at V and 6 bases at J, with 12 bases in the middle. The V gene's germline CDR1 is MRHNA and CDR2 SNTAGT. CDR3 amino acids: CASRRARAQPQHF. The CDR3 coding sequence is TGTGCCAGCAGGAGGGCCAGGGCTCAGCCCCAGCATTTT.

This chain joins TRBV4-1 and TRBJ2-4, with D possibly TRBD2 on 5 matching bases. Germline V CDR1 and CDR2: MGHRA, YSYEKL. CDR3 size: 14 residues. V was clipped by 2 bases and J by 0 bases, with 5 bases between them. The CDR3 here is CASSQRGAKNIQYF. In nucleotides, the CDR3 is TGCGCCAGCAGCCAACGGGGAGCCAAAAACATTCAGTACTTC.

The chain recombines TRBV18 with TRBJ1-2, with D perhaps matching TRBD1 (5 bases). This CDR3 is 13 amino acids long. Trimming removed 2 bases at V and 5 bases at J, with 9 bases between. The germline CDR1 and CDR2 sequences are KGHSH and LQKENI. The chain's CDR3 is CASSPGGIYGYTF. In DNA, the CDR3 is TGTGCCAGCTCACCAGGGGGGATATATGGCTACACCTTC.

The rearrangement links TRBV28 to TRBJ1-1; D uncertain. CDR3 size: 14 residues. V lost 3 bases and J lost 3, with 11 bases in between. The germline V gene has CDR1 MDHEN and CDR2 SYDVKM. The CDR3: CASSFGQRDTEAFF. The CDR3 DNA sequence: TGTGCCAGCAGTTTTGGGCAGCGAGACACTGAAGCTTTCTTT.

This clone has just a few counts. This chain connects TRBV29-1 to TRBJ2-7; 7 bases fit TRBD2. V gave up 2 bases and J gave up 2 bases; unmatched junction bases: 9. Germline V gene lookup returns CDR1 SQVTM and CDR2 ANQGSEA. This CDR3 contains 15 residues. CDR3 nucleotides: TGCAGCGTTGAAACCCCTCGGGACTACACCTACGAGCAGTACTTC. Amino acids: CSVETPRDYTYEQYF.

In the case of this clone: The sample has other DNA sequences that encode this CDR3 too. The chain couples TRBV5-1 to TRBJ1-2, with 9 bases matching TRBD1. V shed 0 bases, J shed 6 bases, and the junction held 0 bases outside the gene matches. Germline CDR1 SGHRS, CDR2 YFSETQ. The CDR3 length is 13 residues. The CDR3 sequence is CASSLGQGDGYTF. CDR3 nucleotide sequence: TGCGCCAGCAGCTTGGGACAGGGGGATGGCTACACCTTC.